A selection of T cell receptor beta chains follows, all from one sample in a study of cytomegalovirus exposure and HLA in healthy donors. The data were produced by immunoSEQ multiplex PCR, yet TCRdb's version contains in-frame clones alone and is incomplete. Here the sample spans over 150,000 clones, about 86% being singletons. The sequenced sample was PBMCs. Receptor source: a woman in her twenties or thirties in good health and CMV-seronegative. The conserved cysteine and the conserved F or W are not part of the CDR3 here. Fields, in order: J gene, V gene, CDR3 protein.

J: TRBJ1-5; V: TRBV27; CDR3: ASSSSGTGEH
J: TRBJ2-7; V: TRBV9; CDR3: ASSARDRAMGEQY
J: TRBJ2-3; V: TRBV18; CDR3: ASSPPSQGGDTQY
J: TRBJ2-7; V: TRBV5-1; CDR3: ASSLVAGDPIYEQY
J: TRBJ2-3; V: TRBV5-4; CDR3: ASSLASGGTDTQY
J: TRBJ2-5; V: TRBV7-9; CDR3: ASSLPGQGWTQY
J: TRBJ2-3; V: TRBV27; CDR3: ASRRGDRTDTQY
J: TRBJ2-1; V: TRBV2; CDR3: ASRREARREQF
J: TRBJ2-2; V: TRBV19; CDR3: ASSAGQGLSTGELF
J: TRBJ2-7; V: TRBV9; CDR3: ASSVDTSASYEQY